This T cell receptor (beta chain) was sequenced for a study of blood T cell repertoires in COVID-19. Study at large: PBMCs, B-cell-depleted T cells, or T cells were the source of the cDNA or gDNA that made up the material.

In the original processing: Amplification of reference gene primers was used by the study to estimate nucleated cell counts. Assay: immunoSEQ multiplex PCR; the TCRdb copy retains only in-frame clones and omits some. The DNA was the basis for D and trimming; V, J and clone size are from that table. Of about 480,000 clones listed, approximately 88% are singletons. Recruitment covered about 25 US areas and drew participants whose ages spanned roughly 18 to 100 years. Donors in Cohort 3 counted as recovered after two negative PCRs, clearance, or symptom resolution. The CDR3 length is 18 residues. The V segment lost 0 bases and the J segment 2 bases; nucleotides outside the gene matches: 9. Germline CDR1 reads LGHDT; CDR2 reads YNNKEL (reference sequence).

The clonotype originates from a woman aged 40-49 years who had recovered from COVID-19. What was sequenced was PBMCs or T cells enriched from blood (not recorded which). The gene calls are TRBV3-1 (or the pseudogene TRBV3-2) and TRBJ2-3, with 9 bases aligning to TRBD2. DNA of the CDR3: TGTGCCAGCAGCCAAGATTTGGCGGCGGGAGGGGCCACAGATACGCAGTATTTT. Translation gives CASSQDLAAGGATDTQYF.